This T cell receptor (beta chain) was sequenced during a study of post-analysis software for immune sequencing data. The TCR beta cDNA libraries contained unique molecular identifiers. TCRdb used MiXCR to reprocess the PCR reads, holding one entry per CDR3 protein. The sample lists roughly 870,000 distinct CDR3 sequences; roughly 50% were seen once. The germline V gene has CDR1 MNHNY and CDR2 SVGAGI (reference sequence). The CDR3 totals 12 residues. The V gene lost 5 bases and the J gene lost 4 bases, with 8 bases spanning the gap. Concerning this clonotype: Antigen unknown.

Study conclusions and caveats: Pronounced co-clustering by F measure was evident among identically batched samples. Normalized Chao1 diversity in multiple sclerosis patients fell significantly below that of controls. Roughly 5 TRBV segments occurring more often in patients than controls included TRBV5-6, TRBV5-1 and TRBV20-1.

The sequence was obtained from a girl aged 10 to 17 with multiple sclerosis. Input material: blood. The V gene is TRBV6-6, the J gene TRBJ1-2; D unclear. The CDR3 DNA reads as TGTGCCAGCAGTGCAGGAGTCTATGGCTACACCTTC. It encodes CASSAGVYGYTF.